Below, 21 T cell receptor beta chains from the same sample are listed, as sequenced in a study of siplizumab effects on memory and regulatory T cells. Produced via immunoSEQ multiplex PCR; TCRdb's table is partial and in-frame only. The sample contains approximately 100,000 clones, around 94% of which appear only once. Material: Tregs sorted from blood. These receptors originate from a human donor in good health.

V usage is TRBV12-5 and J usage is TRBJ1-3; 9 nucleotides align to TRBD1. The germline gives CDR1 LGHNT, CDR2 FRNRAP. The CDR3 runs to 18 residues. J gave up 0 bases and V 0 bases, and 6 bases lay outside the gene matches. The CDR3 DNA sequence: TGTGCTAGTGGTTTGGTACAGGGACAGGGATTCTCTGGAAACACCATATATTTT. Protein sequence: CASGLVQGQGFSGNTIYF.

The chain employs TRBV27 and TRBJ2-4, with TRBD2 as a possible D gene (7 bases). The CDR3 spans 16 residues. Looked up from germline, CDR1 is MNHEY and CDR2 is SMNVEV (reference sequence). V was shortened by 2 bases and J by 1 base, with 12 bases between the two germline ends. CDR3 loop: CASSLGGGLAKNIQYF. CDR3 nucleotide sequence: TGTGCCAGCAGTTTAGGGGGGGGGCTGGCCAAAAACATTCAGTACTTC.

This sequence joins TRBV7-8 and TRBJ1-2; 10 bases map to TRBD1. The V segment lost 6 bases and the J segment 8 bases; nucleotides outside the gene matches: 12. CDR3 size: 15 residues. Germline V lookup: CDR1 SGHVS, CDR2 FQNEAQ. The CDR3 loop is CASSSDRGRKQGYTF. The CDR3 DNA reads TGTGCCAGCAGTTCTGACAGGGGGCGGAAGCAGGGCTACACCTTC.

V usage is TRBV10-3 and J usage is TRBJ1-2; perhaps TRBD1 as D (6 bases). Per the germline V gene, CDR1 is ENHRY and CDR2 is SYGVKD. This CDR3 comprises 15 residues. Trimming removed 0 bases at V and 4 bases at J, with 12 bases between. This CDR3 reads CAISESRGASYGYTF. CDR3 nucleotide sequence: TGTGCCATCAGTGAGTCCCGGGGGGCGAGCTATGGCTACACCTTC.

The chain links TRBV4-1 to TRBJ1-2; D is uncertain. Germline CDR1 reads MGHRA; CDR2 reads YSYEKL. Trimming shortened V by 1 base and J by 8 bases, and 14 bases separated the two germline ends. CDR3 size: 14 residues. The CDR3 DNA reads as TGCGCCAGCAGCCAAGGTGCTGAGGCTTACGGCTACACCTTC. It yields the protein CASSQGAEAYGYTF.

CDR3 sequence reads: CASSHGLLTYEQYF. The CDR3, as DNA: TGCGCCAGCAGCCACGGACTCTTAACCTACGAGCAGTACTTC. The chain uses TRBV5-1 and TRBJ2-7, with D possibly being TRBD2 (5 bases). Germline CDR1 and CDR2: SGHRS and YFSETQ. The CDR3 covers 14 residues. The germline V and J ends were trimmed by 4 bases and 2 bases, with 13 bases remaining between them.

This chain connects TRBV27 to TRBJ1-3; the match to TRBD1 covers 10 bases. Germline assignment: CDR1 MNHEY and CDR2 SMNVEV (reference sequence). CDR3 size: 15 residues. With V trimmed by 6 bases and J by 4 bases, 6 bases remained unmatched. As DNA, the CDR3 is TGTGCCAGCAGGAGACAGGGGGCGCTCGGAAACACCATATATTTT. Protein: CASRRQGALGNTIYF.

The CDR3 sequence: CASSLGRTLVQETQYF. CDR3 nucleotide sequence: TGCGCCAGCAGCTTAGGACGGACACTAGTCCAAGAGACCCAGTACTTC. This chain uses TRBV5-1 with TRBJ2-5; D could derive from TRBD1 or TRBD2 (5 bases each). The ends were cut back, 2 bases at V and 1 base at J, with 15 bases in the middle. This CDR3 region has 16 residues. Germline values: CDR1 SGHRS, CDR2 YFSETQ.

The J gene is TRBJ2-7, the V gene TRBV30; D perhaps matches TRBD1 (6 bases). Germline CDR1 is GTSNPN and CDR2 is SVGIG (reference sequence). V was pared by 2 bases and J by 8 bases, with 16 bases between. CDR3 length: 13 amino acids. In nucleotides, the CDR3 is TGTGCCTGGAGTTCTAATGCAGGGGAGCAGCAGTACTTC. This gives the protein CAWSSNAGEQQYF.

V is TRBV11-1 and J is TRBJ1-6, with D unresolved. Germline V gene data show CDR1 as SGHAT and CDR2 as FQDESV (reference sequence). Trimming left V 5 bases short and J 12 bases short, with 8 bases between. The CDR3 loop spans 11 amino acids. DNA for the CDR3: TGTGCCAGCAGCCCAGAGATACCCCTCCACTTT. Its protein is CASSPEIPLHF.

The chain carries TRBV7-3 and TRBJ2-1; TRBD1 aligns across 9 bases. V lost 2 bases to trimming and J lost 4 bases; unmatched junction nucleotides: 6. CDR1 is SGHTA and CDR2 is FQGTGA in the germline V gene. This CDR3 region has 16 residues. In DNA form, the CDR3 reads TGTGCCAGCAGCTTAGATGGGACAGGGAGGTACAATGAGCAGTTCTTC. As protein: CASSLDGTGRYNEQFF.

This clone is a singleton in its sample. The rearrangement links TRBV7-8 to TRBJ1-5; 7 bases are shared with TRBD1. The CDR3 loop spans 16 amino acids. Trimming cost V 2 bases and J 4 bases; bases outside gene matches: 8. CDR1 is SGHVS and CDR2 is FQNEAQ in the germline V gene. CDR3 region: CASSLYGDSLNQPQHF. The CDR3 region has the DNA TGTGCCAGCAGCTTATATGGGGACAGTCTAAATCAGCCCCAGCATTTT.

The CDR3 loop is CASRRAEGAGYEQYF. The DNA of the CDR3 is TGTGCCAGCAGACGAGCGGAGGGGGCTGGCTACGAGCAGTACTTC. V usage is TRBV25-1 and J usage is TRBJ2-7, with a possible D match to TRBD1 (7 bases). The CDR3 has 15 amino acids. V lost 6 bases to trimming and J lost 3 bases, with 18 bases between them. Looked up from germline, CDR1 is MGHDK and CDR2 is SYGVNS.

The V and J genes are TRBV10-1 and TRBJ2-5; TRBD1 is a possible D gene (6 bases). The CDR3 extends over 14 amino acids. CDR1 WNHNN and CDR2 SYGVQD come from the germline V gene (reference sequence). The V gene lost 0 bases and the J gene lost 10 bases, with 15 bases spanning the gap. The CDR3 coding sequence is TGCGCCAGCAGTGAGTCAGGGCAGGGGTCGGTCCAGTACTTC. Its protein is CASSESGQGSVQYF.

The chain carries TRBV7-2 and TRBJ2-5; the match to TRBD2 covers 12 bases. V lost 5 bases, J lost 5 bases, and 6 bases stayed unmatched. From germline, CDR1 is SGHTA and CDR2 FQGNSA. The CDR3 has 15 amino acids. CDR3 sequence: CASSPGLAGVETQYF. CDR3 coding DNA: TGTGCCAGCAGCCCGGGACTAGCGGGTGTCGAGACCCAGTACTTC.

This clone was seen a few times. The chain carries TRBV2 and TRBJ1-5; 7 bases fit TRBD1. Germline lookup yields CDR1 SNHLY and CDR2 FYNNEI. Losses at the gene ends were 10 bases for V and 4 bases for J; bases not matched to a gene: 7. The CDR3 has 13 residues. CDR3 residues: CATRQGWNQPQHF. The CDR3 DNA is TGTGCCACCCGACAGGGTTGGAATCAGCCCCAGCATTTT.

V and J are TRBV5-1 and TRBJ2-2; D gene unclear. V was shortened by 0 bases and J by 5 bases, with 11 bases between the two germline ends. The germline gives CDR1 SGHRS, CDR2 YFSETQ. The CDR3 extends over 15 amino acids. CDR3 sequence (DNA): TGCGCCAGCAGCTTGGTTCTTGAAGGGACCGGGGAGCTGTTTTTT. This sequence encodes CASSLVLEGTGELFF.

The chain joins TRBV7-9 to TRBJ2-6; D call uncertain. The ends were cut back, 1 base at V and 1 base at J, with 17 bases in the middle. Germline V CDR1 and CDR2: SEHNR, FQNEAQ (reference sequence). This CDR3 comprises 19 residues. The CDR3 DNA reads TGTGCCAGCAGCTTAGGTGACTTCGGCGGATTTTCTGGGGCCAACGTCCTGACTTTC. It translates to CASSLGDFGGFSGANVLTF.

The rearrangement links TRBV18 to TRBJ2-7, with 9 bases identical to TRBD1. Trimming took 6 bases from V and 1 from J; bases not matched to a gene: 4. The CDR3 is 14 amino acids. Germline CDR1 reads KGHSH; CDR2 reads LQKENI. DNA of the CDR3: TGTGCCAGCTCCCCGGGACAGGGTTCCTACGAGCAGTACTTC. As protein: CASSPGQGSYEQYF.

The CDR3 DNA reads TGTGCCAGCAGTTGGTCAGGGTCGGCTAATGAAAAACTGTTTTTT. Protein: CASSWSGSANEKLFF. This sequence joins TRBV27 and TRBJ1-4; tentatively, D is TRBD1 (5 bases). The CDR3 runs to 15 residues. The V end was cut by 4 bases, the J end by 3 bases, with 12 bases between. Germline-derived CDR1 and CDR2 are MNHEY and SMNVEV (reference sequence).

This clone has just a few counts. The chain uses TRBV18 and TRBJ2-7; TRBD1 is a possible D gene (6 bases). The CDR3 covers 12 residues. In germline, CDR1 is KGHSH, CDR2 LQKENI. V was pared by 6 bases and J by 3 bases, with 9 bases between. DNA of the CDR3: TGTGCCAGCTCGCGACAGGACTACGAGCAGTACTTC. It translates to CASSRQDYEQYF.